This record concerns one T cell receptor (beta chain) sequence. The CDR3 spans 13 residues. The V and J ends lost 2 bases and 4 bases respectively, with 7 bases between them. Germline V gene sequence: CDR1 SGHNT, CDR2 YENEEA. As for treatment: oral pan-JAK inhibitor, 5-10 mg twice daily. The data derive from a study of CD8+ T cells in alopecia areata. The sequencing template was cDNA reverse transcribed from extracted RNA. This table comes from immunoSEQ multiplex PCR, and its TCRdb copy is limited to in-frame clones, with some not included. The sample holds a few hundred thousand clones; less than 75% are singletons and the top ten take around 1.6%.

The sequence came from a human donor with alopecia areata. J is TRBJ2-3 and V is TRBV11-3; TRBD2 is a possible D gene (6 bases). The sequenced sample was CD4+ T cells sorted from blood, obtained at week 4, from a patient treated with tofacitinib. The CDR3 loop reads CASSLRRADTQYF. The CDR3 DNA reads TGTGCCAGCAGCTTAAGGAGGGCAGATACGCAGTATTTT.